The rows below give T cell receptor beta chains drawn from one sample of a study of T cells in narcolepsy. The assay was immunoSEQ multiplex PCR, and TCRdb's table has in-frame clones only and misses some. The repertoire holds around 13,000 clones, with 70% to 90% as singletons. The sequenced material came from CD45RA- memory CD4+ T cells from PBMCs. The origin of the receptors is a human donor with narcolepsy. Each CDR3 is given with its conserved first and last residue. Fields, in order: clone size, V gene, J gene, D gene, CDR3 DNA, CDR3 protein. A D gene is named only where the DNA matches it firmly. Expanded clones are given a class, and other clones once, few, many or no size at all.

>NA|TRBV5-1|TRBJ2-3|NA
TGCGCCAGCAGCTTTAGCGGAGGTGGGGATACGCAGTATTTT
CASSFSGGGDTQYF
>NA|TRBV18|TRBJ2-5|NA
TGTGCCAGCTCAAACCTACCCCAAGAGACCCAGTACTTC
CASSNLPQETQYF
>NA|TRBV2|TRBJ2-1|TRBD1
TGTGCCAGCAGGACAGGGGGCATCGGCAATGAGCAGTTCTTC
CASRTGGIGNEQFF
>NA|TRBV4-1|TRBJ2-7|TRBD1
TGCGCCAGCAGCCATCCCGGGACAGGGTTGTACGAGCAGTACTTC
CASSHPGTGLYEQYF
>NA|TRBV5-1|TRBJ2-7|TRBD2
TGCGCCAGCAGCACAATAGCGGGAGGGCGGGGGTCCTACGAGCAGTACTTC
CASSTIAGGRGSYEQYF
>NA|TRBV7-2|TRBJ2-1|TRBD2
TGTGCCAGCAGCTTAGCCACAGCCGGCGGGAGTCAGTTCTTC
CASSLATAGGSQFF
>few|TRBV28|TRBJ1-5|NA
TGTGCCAGCAGCCCCGCGGTAGGAAGCAATCAGCCCCAGCATTTT
CASSPAVGSNQPQHF
>NA|TRBV5-4|TRBJ2-7|NA
TGTGCCAGCAGCGTGTCGGAGAACCCTTCCTACGAGCAGTACTTC
CASSVSENPSYEQYF
>few|TRBV5-1|TRBJ2-7|TRBD1
TGCGCCAGCAGCTTGGAGTTGACAGGGGCGTCCTACGAGCAGTACTTC
CASSLELTGASYEQYF
>NA|TRBV10-3|TRBJ2-1|TRBD2
TGTGCCACTAGCGGGACCGACAATGAGCAGTTCTTC
CATSGTDNEQFF
>NA|TRBV28|TRBJ2-7|TRBD2
TGTGCCAGCAGTGCCACGGGAGGACCGTACGAGCAGTACTTC
CASSATGGPYEQYF
>NA|TRBV5-5|TRBJ2-3|NA
TGTGCCAGCAGCTTGTGGGCCGCCAGCACAGATACGCAGTATTTT
CASSLWAASTDTQYF
>NA|TRBV28|TRBJ2-3|TRBD2
TGTGCCAGCAGTTTAATTCGGGAGGGTGCGGGTACGCAGTATTTT
CASSLIREGAGTQYF
>NA|TRBV7-2|TRBJ2-6|TRBD2
TGTGCCAGCAGCCGAGCGGGAGCCTCTGGGGCCAACGTCCTGACTTTC
CASSRAGASGANVLTF
>NA|TRBV27|TRBJ2-7|TRBD1
TGTGCCAGCAGTTTATCGAGGGACAGGGGTTACGAGCAGTACTTC
CASSLSRDRGYEQYF
>once|TRBV5-1|TRBJ2-1|TRBD1
TGCGCCAGTGGGACAGGGGGCGCAGGACTAGCAAGGAATGAGCAGTTCTTC
CASGTGGAGLARNEQFF
>NA|TRBV5-1|TRBJ1-1|NA
TGCGCCAGCAGAAGTGGGGGGGTGAACACTGAAGCTTTCTTT
CASRSGGVNTEAFF
>NA|TRBV6-5|TRBJ2-3|NA
TGTGCCAGCAGTTACGAGGGTCAGGCAGATACGCAGTATTTT
CASSYEGQADTQYF
>NA|TRBV5-1|TRBJ2-7|NA
TGCGCCAGCAGCTTTGGAGACCGAGACTCCTACGAGCAGTACTTC
CASSFGDRDSYEQYF
>NA|TRBV7-7|TRBJ2-1|NA
TGTGCCAGCAGCATCGGACAGAACAATGAGCAGTTCTTC
CASSIGQNNEQFF
>NA|TRBV9|TRBJ2-3|NA
TGTGCCAGCAGCGTAGGACCCCAGGGAATCACAGATACGCAGTATTTT
CASSVGPQGITDTQYF
>NA|TRBV6-1|TRBJ1-2|TRBD1
TGTGCCAGCAGTGAAAACCGACAGGGCTGGGGCTATGGCTACACCTTC
CASSENRQGWGYGYTF
>NA|TRBV27|TRBJ2-2|TRBD1
TGTGCCAGTAAGACAGGGGGCCGGGTTAACACCGGGGAGCTGTTTTTT
CASKTGGRVNTGELFF
>NA|TRBV5-4|TRBJ2-3|NA
TGTGCCAGCACCCGGTTCGCGGGCACAGATACGCAGTATTTT
CASTRFAGTDTQYF
>NA|TRBV7-7|TRBJ2-5|TRBD1
TGTGCCAGCAGCCAGGGGACAGGGAAACAAGAGACCCAGTACTTC
CASSQGTGKQETQYF
>NA|TRBV6-5|TRBJ1-2|NA
TGTGCCAGCAGTCTTACAGGGAATGAAGGCTACACCTTC
CASSLTGNEGYTF
>NA|TRBV2|TRBJ1-6|NA
TGTGCCAGCAGTGACGACTCCAGCTCCTATAATTCACCCCTCCACTTT
CASSDDSSSYNSPLHF
>once|TRBV28|TRBJ2-3|NA
TGTGCCAGCAGTCCTTCCCCCGGTGGGCCCACAGATACGCAGTATTTT
CASSPSPGGPTDTQYF
>NA|TRBV28|TRBJ2-7|NA
TGTGCCAGCAGCCGCTCGGGATTGGGCGAGCAGTACTTC
CASSRSGLGEQYF
>once|TRBV6-5|TRBJ1-1|NA
TGTGCCAGCAGTTCAGGGTGGGCGAGAAACACTGAAGCTTTCTTT
CASSSGWARNTEAFF
>once|TRBV11-1|TRBJ2-7|NA
TGTGCCAGCAGACTAGTTGACGAGCAGTACTTC
CASRLVDEQYF
>NA|TRBV7-9|TRBJ1-3|NA
TGTGCCAGCAGTCAACAGGGATGGGACACCATATATTTT
CASSQQGWDTIYF
>NA|TRBV18|TRBJ2-5|TRBD1
TGTGCCAGCTCACCTCGGACAGGGGGACTACAAGAGACCCAGTACTTC
CASSPRTGGLQETQYF
>NA|TRBV4-2|TRBJ1-2|TRBD1
TGTGCCAGCAGGCAAACTACAGGGGGCGCTTCTGGCTACACCTTC
CASRQTTGGASGYTF
>NA|TRBV12-5|TRBJ2-2|TRBD1
TGTGCCACGGCTCCATTACAGGGGGACGCCGGGGAGCTGTTTTTT
CATAPLQGDAGELFF
>NA|TRBV5-1|TRBJ2-1|TRBD2
TGCGCCAGCAGCTTGGGGACTAGCGACTACAATGAGCAGTTCTTC
CASSLGTSDYNEQFF
>NA|TRBV28|TRBJ2-5|NA
TGTGCCACCGGTTATTCGGACAGCCAACCCACCCAGTACTTC
CATGYSDSQPTQYF
>NA|TRBV30|TRBJ1-5|NA
TGTGCCTGGAGTTCGACAGCCTCCAGTCAGCCCCAGCATTTT
CAWSSTASSQPQHF
>NA|TRBV18|TRBJ1-1|TRBD1
TGTGCCAGCTCACCCCAGACAGGGTTGAACACTGAAGCTTTCTTT
CASSPQTGLNTEAFF
>NA|TRBV4-1|TRBJ2-7|TRBD1
TGCGCCAGCAGCCAAGGCTACAGGGGGCGCGAAGAGCAGTACTTC
CASSQGYRGREEQYF
>NA|TRBV4-1|TRBJ2-2|TRBD2
TGCGCCAGCAGCTACAAAGGGGTTAGCGGGAGTTCCGACACCGGGGAGCTGTTTTTT
CASSYKGVSGSSDTGELFF
>NA|TRBV11-2|TRBJ1-2|NA
TGTGCCAGCAGCTCAGGGATCGACTATGGCTACACCTTC
CASSSGIDYGYTF
>NA|TRBV6-1|TRBJ2-7|TRBD2
TGTGCCAGCAGTGAAGCCGCTAGCGGGAGTGGCTACGAGCAGTACTTC
CASSEAASGSGYEQYF
>NA|TRBV28|TRBJ1-6|NA
TGTGCCAGCAGTTTACCCACAGGGATCAATTCACCCCTCCACTTT
CASSLPTGINSPLHF
>NA|TRBV11-3|TRBJ2-1|NA
TGTGCCAGCAGCTTTGGGGCTGGCGCGGATGAGCAGTTCTTC
CASSFGAGADEQFF
>NA|TRBV5-1|TRBJ2-5|TRBD2
TGCGCCAGCAGCTCGTACCGGGGACTAGCGGGAAACCAAGAGACCCAGTACTTC
CASSSYRGLAGNQETQYF
>NA|TRBV5-6|TRBJ2-5|TRBD2
TGTGCCAGCAGACGACTAGCGGGAGCGGGTGAGCAGTACTTC
CASRRLAGAGEQYF
>NA|TRBV6-1|TRBJ1-1|NA
TGTGCCACCTATACAGTTTTCTCTGAAGCTTTCTTT
CATYTVFSEAFF
>NA|TRBV19|TRBJ2-5|NA
TGTGCCAGTAGTGTGGGACAATTCGGGGAGCAGTACTTC
CASSVGQFGEQYF
>NA|TRBV2|TRBJ2-3|TRBD2
TGTGCCAGCAGTGGCGGGAGCGCTAGCACAGATACGCAGTATTTT
CASSGGSASTDTQYF
>NA|TRBV19|TRBJ1-5|TRBD1
TGTGCCAGTAGTCTGGGACAGGACAATCAGCCCCAGCATTTT
CASSLGQDNQPQHF
>NA|TRBV5-1|TRBJ2-5|TRBD1
TGCGCCAGCAGCTTGTACGGACAGGCCCAAGAGACCCAGTACTTC
CASSLYGQAQETQYF
>once|TRBV19|TRBJ2-7|NA
TGTGCCAGTAGTATTTACGGGAGCTCCTACGAGCAGTACTTC
CASSIYGSSYEQYF
>NA|TRBV21-1|TRBJ2-3|NA
TGTGCCAGCAGCAATGGGCGAAAACTAGGACTAGCGGGAGGGCCCAGCGTAGATACGCAGTATTTT
CASSNGRKLGLAGGPSVDTQYF
>NA|TRBV5-4|TRBJ2-5|TRBD2
TGTGCCAGCAGCATAGCCGGGGGGAAGACCCAGTACTTC
CASSIAGGKTQYF